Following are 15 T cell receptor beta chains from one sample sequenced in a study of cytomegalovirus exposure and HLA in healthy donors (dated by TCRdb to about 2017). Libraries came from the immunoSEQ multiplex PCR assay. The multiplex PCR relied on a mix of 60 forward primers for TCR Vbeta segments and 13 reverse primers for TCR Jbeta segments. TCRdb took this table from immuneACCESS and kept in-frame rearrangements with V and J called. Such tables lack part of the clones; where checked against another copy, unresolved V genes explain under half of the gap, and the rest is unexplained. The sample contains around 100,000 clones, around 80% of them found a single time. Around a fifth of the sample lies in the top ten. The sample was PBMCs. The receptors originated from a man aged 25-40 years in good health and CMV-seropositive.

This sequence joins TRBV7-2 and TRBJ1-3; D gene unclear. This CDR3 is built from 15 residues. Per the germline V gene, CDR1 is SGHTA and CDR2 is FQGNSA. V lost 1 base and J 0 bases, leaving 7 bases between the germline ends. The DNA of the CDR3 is TGTGCCAGCAGCTTAGTGGCGGGCTCTGGAAACACCATATATTTT. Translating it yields CASSLVAGSGNTIYF.

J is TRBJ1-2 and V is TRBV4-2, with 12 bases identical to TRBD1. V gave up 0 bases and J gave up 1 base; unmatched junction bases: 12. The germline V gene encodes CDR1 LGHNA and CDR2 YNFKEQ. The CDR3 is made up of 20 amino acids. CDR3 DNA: TGTGCCAGCAGCCAAGAAGTCCGCCGGGACAGGGGGCCAAGTAACTATGGCTACACCTTC. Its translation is CASSQEVRRDRGPSNYGYTF.

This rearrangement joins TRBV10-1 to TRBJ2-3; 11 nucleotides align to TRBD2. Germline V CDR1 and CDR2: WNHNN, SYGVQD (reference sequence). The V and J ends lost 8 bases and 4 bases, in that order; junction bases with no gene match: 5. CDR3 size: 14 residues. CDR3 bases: TGCGCCAGCTCACTAGCGGGAGACGCAGATACGCAGTATTTT. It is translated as CASSLAGDADTQYF.

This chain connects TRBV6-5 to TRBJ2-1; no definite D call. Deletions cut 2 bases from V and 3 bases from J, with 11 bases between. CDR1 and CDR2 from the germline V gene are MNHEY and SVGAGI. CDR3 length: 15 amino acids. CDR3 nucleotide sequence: TGTGCCAGCAGTTACGTGTCTAGAGTCTACAATGAGCAGTTCTTC. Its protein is CASSYVSRVYNEQFF.

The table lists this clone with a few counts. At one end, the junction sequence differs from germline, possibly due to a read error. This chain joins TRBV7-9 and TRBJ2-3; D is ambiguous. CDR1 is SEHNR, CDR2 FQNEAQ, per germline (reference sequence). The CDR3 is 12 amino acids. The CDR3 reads CSSRFITDTQYF. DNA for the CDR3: TGTTCCAGCAGATTCATCACAGATACGCAGTATTTT. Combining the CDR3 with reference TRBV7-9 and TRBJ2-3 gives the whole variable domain DTGVSQNPRHKITKRGQNVTFRCDPISEHNRLYWYRQTLGQGPEFLTYFQNEAQLEKSRLLSDRFSAERPKGSFSTLEIQRTEQGDSAMYLCSSRFITDTQYFGPGTRLTVL.

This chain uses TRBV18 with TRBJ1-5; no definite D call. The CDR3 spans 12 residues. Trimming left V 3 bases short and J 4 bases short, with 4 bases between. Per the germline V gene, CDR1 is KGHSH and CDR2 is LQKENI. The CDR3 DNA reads TGTGCCAGCTCACCGACTAATCAGCCCCAGCATTTT. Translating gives CASSPTNQPQHF.

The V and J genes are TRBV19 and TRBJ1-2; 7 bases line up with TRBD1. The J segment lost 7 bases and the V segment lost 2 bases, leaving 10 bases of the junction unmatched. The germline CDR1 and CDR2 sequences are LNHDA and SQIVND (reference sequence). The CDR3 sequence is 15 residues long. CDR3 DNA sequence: TGTGCCAGTAGTATACTACTCCAGGGGGGTGCTGGCTACACCTTC. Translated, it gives CASSILLQGGAGYTF. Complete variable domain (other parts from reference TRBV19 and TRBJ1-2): DGGITQSPKYLFRKEGQNVTLSCEQNLNHDAMYWYRQDPGQGLRLIYYSQIVNDFQKGDIAEGYSVSREKKESFPLTVTSAQKNPTAFYLCASSILLQGGAGYTFGSGTRLTVV.

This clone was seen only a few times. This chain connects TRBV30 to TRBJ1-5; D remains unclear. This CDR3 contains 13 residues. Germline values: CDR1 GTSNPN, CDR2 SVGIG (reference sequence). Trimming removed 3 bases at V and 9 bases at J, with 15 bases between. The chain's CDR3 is CAWRELGVGPQHF. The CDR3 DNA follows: TGTGCCTGGAGAGAGTTGGGCGTCGGGCCCCAGCATTTT. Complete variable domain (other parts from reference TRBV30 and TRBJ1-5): SQTIHQWPATLVQPVGSPLSLECTVEGTSNPNLYWYRQAAGRGLQLLFYSVGIGQISSEVPQNLSASRPQDRQFILSSKKLLLSDSGFYLCAWRELGVGPQHFGDGTRLSIL.

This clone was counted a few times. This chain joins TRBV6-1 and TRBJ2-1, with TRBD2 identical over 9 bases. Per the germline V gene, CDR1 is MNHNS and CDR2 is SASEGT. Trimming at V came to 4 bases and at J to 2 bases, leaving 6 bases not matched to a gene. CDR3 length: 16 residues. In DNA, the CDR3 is TGTGCCAGCAGTGTGGGCCTAGCGGGAACCTACAATGAGCAGTTCTTC. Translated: CASSVGLAGTYNEQFF.

CDR3 in DNA: TGTGCCAGTAGTATGTCAAGCACAGATACGCAGTATTTT. Amino acids: CASSMSSTDTQYF. V and J are TRBV19 and TRBJ2-3; no reliable D call. This CDR3 has 13 amino acids. V gave up 3 bases and J gave up 0 bases, with 4 bases separating them. Germline CDR1 reads LNHDA; CDR2 reads SQIVND (reference sequence).

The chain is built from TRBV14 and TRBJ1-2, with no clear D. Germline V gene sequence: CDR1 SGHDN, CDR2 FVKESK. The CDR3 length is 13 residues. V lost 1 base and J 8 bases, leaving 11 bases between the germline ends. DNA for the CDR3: TGTGCCAGCAGCCAAGCACCCCCCGGGGGCTACACCTTC. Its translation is CASSQAPPGGYTF.

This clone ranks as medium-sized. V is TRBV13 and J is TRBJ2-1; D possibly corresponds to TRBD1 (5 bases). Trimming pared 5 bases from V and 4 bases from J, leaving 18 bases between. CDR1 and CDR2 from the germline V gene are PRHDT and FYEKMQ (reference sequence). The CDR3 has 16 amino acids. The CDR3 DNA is TGTGCCAGCAGCGCGGCCGACAGAACACCTTACAATGAGCAGTTCTTC. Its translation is CASSAADRTPYNEQFF.

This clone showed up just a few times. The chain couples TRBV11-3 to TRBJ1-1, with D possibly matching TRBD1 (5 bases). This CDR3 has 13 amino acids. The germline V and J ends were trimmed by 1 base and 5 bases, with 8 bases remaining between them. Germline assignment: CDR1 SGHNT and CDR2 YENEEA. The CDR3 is CASSLVTETEAFF. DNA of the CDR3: TGTGCCAGCAGCTTAGTGACAGAGACTGAAGCTTTCTTT. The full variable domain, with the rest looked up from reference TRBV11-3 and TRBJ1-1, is EAGVVQSPRYKIIEKKQPVAFWCNPISGHNTLYWYLQNLGQGPELLIRYENEEAVDDSQLPKDRFSAERLKGVDSTLKIQPAELGDSAVYLCASSLVTETEAFFGQGTRLTVV.

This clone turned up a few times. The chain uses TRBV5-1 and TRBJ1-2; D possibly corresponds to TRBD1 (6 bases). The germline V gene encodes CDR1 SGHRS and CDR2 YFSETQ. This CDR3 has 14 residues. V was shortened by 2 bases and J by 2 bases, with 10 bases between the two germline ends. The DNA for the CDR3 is TGCGCCAGCAGCTTTACAGGGACCAACTATGGCTACACCTTC. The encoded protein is CASSFTGTNYGYTF. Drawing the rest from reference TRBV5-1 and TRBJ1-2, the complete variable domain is KAGVTQTPRYLIKTRGQQVTLSCSPISGHRSVSWYQQTPGQGLQFLFEYFSETQRNKGNFPGRFSGRQFSNSRSEMNVSTLELGDSALYLCASSFTGTNYGYTFGSGTRLTVV.

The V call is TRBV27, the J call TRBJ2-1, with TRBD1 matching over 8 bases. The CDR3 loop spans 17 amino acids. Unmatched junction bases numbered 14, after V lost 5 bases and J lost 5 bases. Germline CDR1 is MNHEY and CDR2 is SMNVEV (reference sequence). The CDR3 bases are TGTGCCAGCAGTCTAGACAGGGGCCCTCAGGGGCACAATGAGCAGTTCTTC. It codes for CASSLDRGPQGHNEQFF.